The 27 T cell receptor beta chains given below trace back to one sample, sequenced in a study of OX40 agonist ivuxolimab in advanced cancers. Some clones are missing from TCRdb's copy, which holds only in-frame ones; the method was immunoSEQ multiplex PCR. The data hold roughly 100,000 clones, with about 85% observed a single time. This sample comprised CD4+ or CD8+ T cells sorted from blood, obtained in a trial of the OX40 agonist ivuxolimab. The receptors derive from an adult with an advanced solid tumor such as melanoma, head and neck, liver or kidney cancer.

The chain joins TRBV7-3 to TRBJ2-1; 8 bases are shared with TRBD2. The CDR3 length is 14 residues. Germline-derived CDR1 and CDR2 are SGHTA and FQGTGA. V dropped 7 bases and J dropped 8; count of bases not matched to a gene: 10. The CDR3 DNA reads TGTGCCAGCATCCCCCGGGGGGGGTGCGATGAGCAGTTCTTC. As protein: CASIPRGGCDEQFF.

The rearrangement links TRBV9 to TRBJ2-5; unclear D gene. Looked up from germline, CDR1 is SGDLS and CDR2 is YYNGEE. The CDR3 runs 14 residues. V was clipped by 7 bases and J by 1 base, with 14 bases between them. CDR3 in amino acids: CASSLGGSQETQYF. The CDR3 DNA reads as TGTGCCAGCTCTCTTGGCGGCTCCCAAGAGACCCAGTACTTC.

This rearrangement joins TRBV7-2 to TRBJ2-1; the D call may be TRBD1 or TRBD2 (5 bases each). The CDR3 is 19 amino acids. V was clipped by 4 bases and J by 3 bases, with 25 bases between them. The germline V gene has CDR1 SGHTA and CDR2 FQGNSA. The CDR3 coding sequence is TGTGCCAGCAGCTCTAGAGGGTCCGTGGGGGTGTTGTACTACAATGAGCAGTTCTTC. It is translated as CASSSRGSVGVLYYNEQFF.

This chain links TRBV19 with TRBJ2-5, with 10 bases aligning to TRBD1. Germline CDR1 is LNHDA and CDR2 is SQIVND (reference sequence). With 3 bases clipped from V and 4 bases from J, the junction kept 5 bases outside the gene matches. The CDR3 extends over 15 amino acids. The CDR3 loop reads CASSIRTGGGETQYF. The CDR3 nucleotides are TGTGCCAGTAGTATTAGGACAGGGGGTGGAGAGACCCAGTACTTC.

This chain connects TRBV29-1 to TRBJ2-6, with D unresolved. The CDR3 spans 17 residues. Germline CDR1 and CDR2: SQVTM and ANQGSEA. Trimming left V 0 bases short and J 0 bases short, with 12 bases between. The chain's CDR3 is CSVEESGPVSGANVLTF. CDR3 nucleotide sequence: TGCAGCGTTGAAGAGTCAGGACCCGTCTCTGGGGCCAACGTCCTGACTTTC.

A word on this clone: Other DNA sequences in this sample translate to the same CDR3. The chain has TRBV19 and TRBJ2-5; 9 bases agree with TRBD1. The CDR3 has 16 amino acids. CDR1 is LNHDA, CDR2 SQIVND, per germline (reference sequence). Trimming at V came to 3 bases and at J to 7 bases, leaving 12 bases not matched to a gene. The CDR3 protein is CASSMSGDRADGTQYF. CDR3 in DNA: TGTGCCAGTAGTATGTCAGGGGACAGGGCGGACGGGACCCAGTACTTC.

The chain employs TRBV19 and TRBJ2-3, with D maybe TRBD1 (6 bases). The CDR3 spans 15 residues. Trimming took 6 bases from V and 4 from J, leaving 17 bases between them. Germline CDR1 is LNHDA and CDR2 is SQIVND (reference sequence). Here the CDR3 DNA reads TGTGCCAGTAGACTCCGGACAGACCGTCCAGATACGCAGTATTTT. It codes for CASRLRTDRPDTQYF.

This chain's CDR3 is CASSPGIERETQYF. CDR3 bases: TGTGCCAGCAGTCCCGGGATTGAGAGGGAGACCCAGTACTTC. The chain has TRBV27 and TRBJ2-5; the D gene is possibly TRBD2 (5 bases). The germline CDR1 and CDR2 sequences are MNHEY and SMNVEV (reference sequence). The CDR3 consists of 14 residues. Trimming left V 5 bases short and J 5 bases short, with 15 bases between.

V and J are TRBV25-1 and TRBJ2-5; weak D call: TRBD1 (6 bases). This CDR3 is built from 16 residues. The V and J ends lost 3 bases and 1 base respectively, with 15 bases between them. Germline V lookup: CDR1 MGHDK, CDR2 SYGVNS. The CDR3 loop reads CASSERTRGVQETQYF. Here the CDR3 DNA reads TGTGCCAGCAGTGAGAGGACCAGGGGCGTCCAAGAGACCCAGTACTTC.

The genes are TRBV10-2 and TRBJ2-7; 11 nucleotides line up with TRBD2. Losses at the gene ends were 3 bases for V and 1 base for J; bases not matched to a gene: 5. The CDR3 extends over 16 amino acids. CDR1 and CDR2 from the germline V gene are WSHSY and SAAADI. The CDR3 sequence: CASSEFSGRGSYEQYF. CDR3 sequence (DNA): TGCGCCAGCAGTGAATTTAGCGGGAGGGGTTCCTACGAGCAGTACTTC.

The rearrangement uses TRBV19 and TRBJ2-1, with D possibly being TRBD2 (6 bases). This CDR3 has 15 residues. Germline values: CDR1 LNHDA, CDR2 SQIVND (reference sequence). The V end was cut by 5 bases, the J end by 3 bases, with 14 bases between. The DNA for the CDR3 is TGTGCCAGTAGTCCCGGGACTCGGTTCTACAATGAGCAGTTCTTC. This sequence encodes CASSPGTRFYNEQFF.

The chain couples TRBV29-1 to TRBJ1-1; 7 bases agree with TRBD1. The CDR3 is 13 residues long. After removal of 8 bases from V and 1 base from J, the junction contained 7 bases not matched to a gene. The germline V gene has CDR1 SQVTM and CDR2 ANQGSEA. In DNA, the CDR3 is TGCAGCACTGATCAGGGGGGGAACACTGAAGCTTTCTTT. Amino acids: CSTDQGGNTEAFF.

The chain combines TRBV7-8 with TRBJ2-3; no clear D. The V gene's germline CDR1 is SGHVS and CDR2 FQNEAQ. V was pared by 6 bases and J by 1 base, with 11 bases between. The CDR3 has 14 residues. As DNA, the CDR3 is TGTGCCAGCAGTTTAAGGACGGGCACAGATACGCAGTATTTT. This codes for CASSLRTGTDTQYF.

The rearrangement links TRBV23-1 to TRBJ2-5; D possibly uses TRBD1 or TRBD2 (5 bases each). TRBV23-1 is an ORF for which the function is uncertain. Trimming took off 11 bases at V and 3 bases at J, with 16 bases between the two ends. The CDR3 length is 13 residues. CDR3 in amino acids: CAPVPGRKETQYF. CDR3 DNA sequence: TGCGCCCCAGTCCCGGGACGGAAAGAGACCCAGTACTTC.

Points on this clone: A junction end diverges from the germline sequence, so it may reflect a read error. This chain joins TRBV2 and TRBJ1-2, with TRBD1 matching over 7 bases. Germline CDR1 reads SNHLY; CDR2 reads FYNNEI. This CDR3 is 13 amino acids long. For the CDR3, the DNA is TGTGCCGGCAGGACAGGCTTTAACTATGGCTACACCTTC. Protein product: CAGRTGFNYGYTF.

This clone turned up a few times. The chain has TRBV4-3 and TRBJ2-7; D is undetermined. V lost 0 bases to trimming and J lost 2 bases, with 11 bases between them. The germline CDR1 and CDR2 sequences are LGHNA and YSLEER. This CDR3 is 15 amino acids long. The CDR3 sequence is CASSQEPIGTYEQYF. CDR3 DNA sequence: TGCGCCAGCAGCCAAGAGCCCATTGGAACCTACGAGCAGTACTTC.

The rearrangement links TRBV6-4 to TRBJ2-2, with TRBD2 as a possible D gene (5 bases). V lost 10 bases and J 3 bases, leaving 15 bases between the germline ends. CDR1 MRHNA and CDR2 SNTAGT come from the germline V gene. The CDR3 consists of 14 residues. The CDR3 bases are TGTGCCACTAGCCCGCGGGCCGACACCGGGGAGCTGTTTTTT. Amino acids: CATSPRADTGELFF.

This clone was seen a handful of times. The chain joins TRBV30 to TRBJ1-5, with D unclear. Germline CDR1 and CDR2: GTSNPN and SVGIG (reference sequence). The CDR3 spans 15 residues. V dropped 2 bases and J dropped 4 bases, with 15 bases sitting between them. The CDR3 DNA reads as TGTGCCTGGAGTCCTTCCACGGTGGGTAATCAGCCCCAGCATTTT. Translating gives CAWSPSTVGNQPQHF.

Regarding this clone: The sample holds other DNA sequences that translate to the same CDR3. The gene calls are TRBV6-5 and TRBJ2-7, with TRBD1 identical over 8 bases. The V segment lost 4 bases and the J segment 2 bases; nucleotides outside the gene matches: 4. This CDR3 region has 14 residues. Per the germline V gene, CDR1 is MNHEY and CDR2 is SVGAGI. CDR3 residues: CASSFGTGAYEQYF. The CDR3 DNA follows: TGTGCCAGCAGTTTTGGGACAGGCGCCTACGAGCAGTACTTC.

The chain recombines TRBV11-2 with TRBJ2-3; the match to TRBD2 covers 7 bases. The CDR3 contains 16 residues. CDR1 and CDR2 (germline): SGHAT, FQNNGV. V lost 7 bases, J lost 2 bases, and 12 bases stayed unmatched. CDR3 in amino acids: CASIPSPSGVTDTQYF. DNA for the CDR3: TGTGCCAGCATCCCCAGTCCTAGCGGAGTCACAGATACGCAGTATTTT.

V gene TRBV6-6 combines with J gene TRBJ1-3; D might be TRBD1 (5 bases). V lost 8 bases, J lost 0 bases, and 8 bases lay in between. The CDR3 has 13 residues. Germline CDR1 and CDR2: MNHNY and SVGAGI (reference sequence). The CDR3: CASGTDSGNTIYF. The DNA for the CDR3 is TGTGCCAGCGGGACCGACTCTGGAAACACCATATATTTT.

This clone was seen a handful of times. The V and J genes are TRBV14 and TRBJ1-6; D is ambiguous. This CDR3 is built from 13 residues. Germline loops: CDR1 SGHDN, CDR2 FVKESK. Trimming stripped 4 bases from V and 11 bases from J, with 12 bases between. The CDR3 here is CASSRNNLTPLHF. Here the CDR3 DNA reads TGTGCCAGCAGCCGTAACAATCTAACACCCCTCCACTTT.

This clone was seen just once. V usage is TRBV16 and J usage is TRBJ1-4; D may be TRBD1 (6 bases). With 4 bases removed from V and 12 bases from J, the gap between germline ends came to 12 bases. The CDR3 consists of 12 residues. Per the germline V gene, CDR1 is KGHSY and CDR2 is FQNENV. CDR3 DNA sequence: TGTGCCAGCAGCCCTAGGTACAGGGAACTGTTTTTT. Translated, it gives CASSPRYRELFF. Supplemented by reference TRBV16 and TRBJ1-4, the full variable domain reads GEEVAQTPKHLVRGEGQKAKLYCAPIKGHSYVFWYQQVLKNEFKFLISFQNENVFDETGMPKERFSAKCLPNSPCSLEIQATKLEDSAVYFCASSPRYRELFFGSGTQLSVL.

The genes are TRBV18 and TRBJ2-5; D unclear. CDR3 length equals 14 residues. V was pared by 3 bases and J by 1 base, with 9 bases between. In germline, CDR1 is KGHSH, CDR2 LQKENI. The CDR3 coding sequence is TGTGCCAGCTCACCGGGCAGCATCCAAGAGACCCAGTACTTC. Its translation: CASSPGSIQETQYF.

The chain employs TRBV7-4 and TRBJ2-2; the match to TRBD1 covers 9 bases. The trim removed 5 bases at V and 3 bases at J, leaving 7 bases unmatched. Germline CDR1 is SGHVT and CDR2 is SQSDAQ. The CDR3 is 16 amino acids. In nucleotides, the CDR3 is TGTGCCAGCAGCGGGGAGGGACAGGGAGACACCGGGGAGCTGTTTTTT. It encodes CASSGEGQGDTGELFF.

The CDR3 region has the DNA TGCGCCACCTCGGACAGAGGTGAAGCCTACGAGCAGTACTTC. As protein: CATSDRGEAYEQYF. The chain carries TRBV5-1 and TRBJ2-7, with D perhaps TRBD1 (6 bases). Germline V gene data show CDR1 as SGHRS and CDR2 as YFSETQ. The V end was cut by 9 bases, the J end by 2 bases, with 18 bases between. The CDR3 totals 14 residues.

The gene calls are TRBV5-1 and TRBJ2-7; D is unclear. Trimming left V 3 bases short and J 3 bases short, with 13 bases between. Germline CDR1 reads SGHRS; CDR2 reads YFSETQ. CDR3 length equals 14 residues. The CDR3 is CASSSVLRNYEQYF. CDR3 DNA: TGCGCCAGCAGCTCCGTCCTGAGGAACTACGAGCAGTACTTC.